This T cell receptor (beta chain) was profiled in a study of blood T cell repertoires in COVID-19. Study overall: PBMCs, B-cell-depleted T cells, or T cells were the source of the cDNA or gDNA that made up the material.

Sequencing was performed with immunoSEQ multiplex PCR; in TCRdb, only in-frame clones are kept and a portion is missing. Counted here are around 100,000 clones, around 88% occurring once; the ten biggest clones make up 5%. Germline V gene data show CDR1 as SQVTM and CDR2 as ANQGSEA. The CDR3 loop spans 16 amino acids. Trimming pared 0 bases from V and 0 bases from J, leaving 12 bases between. V and J are TRBV29-1 and TRBJ1-3, with TRBD1 as a possible D gene (5 bases). The receptor comes from a human donor in a cohort sampled during active COVID-19. Sample: peripheral blood. This CDR3 reads CSVEDGAGISGNTIYF. CDR3 in DNA: TGCAGCGTTGAAGATGGGGCAGGTATCTCTGGAAACACCATATATTTT.